Below are 25 T cell receptor beta chains sequenced from a single sample in a study of shared clonotypes between healthy human individuals. Clones were read by immunoSEQ multiplex PCR, and TCRdb kept only the in-frame ones, dropping some. The sample holds under 1,100,000 clones, roughly 70% seen once. The specimen sequenced was memory CD4+ T cells sorted from blood. Subset noted: CD45RA-negative fraction. These receptors all come from a man aged 18 to 35 in good health.

This chain connects TRBV7-9 to TRBJ2-2; tentative D call: TRBD1 (5 bases). Germline CDR1 is SEHNR and CDR2 is FQNEAQ (reference sequence). The V end was cut by 8 bases, the J end by 7 bases, with 17 bases between. CDR3 length: 14 residues. The CDR3 loop is CASGEVGLGGELFF. The CDR3 nucleotides are TGTGCCAGCGGTGAAGTGGGGCTGGGCGGGGAGCTGTTTTTT.

The chain links TRBV9 to TRBJ1-3, with no clear D. V lost 4 bases and J 0 bases, leaving 14 bases between the germline ends. Germline values: CDR1 SGDLS, CDR2 YYNGEE. This CDR3 has 16 residues. CDR3 amino acids: CASSSAGSSSGNTIYF. DNA for the CDR3: TGTGCCAGCAGCTCCGCGGGGTCTAGCTCTGGAAACACCATATATTTT.

The chain is built from TRBV11-2 and TRBJ2-5, with D perhaps matching TRBD1 (6 bases). Germline CDR1 reads SGHAT; CDR2 reads FQNNGV. The CDR3 extends over 15 amino acids. Trimming cost V 5 bases and J 3 bases, with 16 bases left between them. CDR3 region: CASSTMTGRKETQYF. The CDR3 nucleotides are TGTGCCAGCAGCACTATGACAGGACGGAAAGAGACCCAGTACTTC. The full variable domain, completed using reference TRBV11-2 and TRBJ2-5, is EAGVAQSPRYKIIEKRQSVAFWCNPISGHATLYWYQQILGQGPKLLIQFQNNGVVDDSQLPKDRFSAERLKGVDSTLKIQPAKLEDSAVYLCASSTMTGRKETQYFGPGTRLLVL.

This clone was detected only a few times. The chain uses TRBV30 and TRBJ2-7, with D perhaps TRBD2 (5 bases). The CDR3 length is 14 residues. Germline V CDR1 and CDR2: GTSNPN, SVGIG (reference sequence). V lost 0 bases and J lost 4, with 13 bases in between. CDR3 amino acids: CAWSVEGFRYEQYF. The CDR3 region has the DNA TGTGCCTGGAGTGTAGAGGGCTTCAGGTACGAGCAGTACTTC.

This chain joins TRBV5-1 and TRBJ2-7, with D unresolved. The CDR3 is 13 residues long. V lost 0 bases to trimming and J lost 6 bases, with 10 bases between them. Per the germline V gene, CDR1 is SGHRS and CDR2 is YFSETQ. CDR3 protein: CASSLDGPFEQYF. For the CDR3, the DNA is TGCGCCAGCAGCTTGGATGGACCCTTCGAGCAGTACTTC.

This clone occurred a few times. This chain links TRBV6-1 with TRBJ1-2, with TRBD1 as a possible D gene (6 bases). This CDR3 comprises 14 residues. Germline values: CDR1 MNHNS, CDR2 SASEGT. V dropped 8 bases and J dropped 6 bases, with 19 bases sitting between them. In nucleotides, the CDR3 is TGTGCCAGCGACCCCAATCAAGGGGGGAATGGCTACACCTTC. Protein sequence: CASDPNQGGNGYTF.

V gene TRBV7-2 combines with J gene TRBJ2-1; TRBD2 agrees at 7 bases. This CDR3 has 17 amino acids. Looked up from germline, CDR1 is SGHTA and CDR2 is FQGNSA. The V gene end was trimmed by 1 base and the J gene end by 0 bases; junction bases not matched to a gene: 6. CDR3 sequence: CASSLVASGSSYNEQFF. The CDR3 nucleotides read TGTGCCAGCAGCTTAGTGGCTAGCGGTAGCTCCTACAATGAGCAGTTCTTC.

This clone was recorded a few times. This chain uses TRBV5-4 with TRBJ2-5; D not resolved. The CDR3 contains 14 residues. Trimming left V 5 bases short and J 5 bases short, with 16 bases between. Per the germline V gene, CDR1 is SGHNT and CDR2 is YYREEE (reference sequence). The CDR3 nucleotides are TGTGCCAGCAGTCTCGGCCCAGTTTCCGAGACCCAGTACTTC. It codes for CASSLGPVSETQYF.

The chain links TRBV7-2 to TRBJ2-7; TRBD1 might be the D (6 bases). Germline lookup yields CDR1 SGHTA and CDR2 FQGNSA. The CDR3 has 13 residues. V lost 1 base and J 5 bases, leaving 9 bases between the germline ends. CDR3 amino acids: CASSLGPGDEQYF. CDR3 sequence (DNA): TGTGCCAGCAGCTTAGGACCAGGGGACGAGCAGTACTTC.

CDR3 sequence (DNA): TGTGCCAGCAGTTTAAAAGGCCCCCCTCAGGACTATGGCTACACCTTC. It codes for CASSLKGPPQDYGYTF. V gene TRBV27 combines with J gene TRBJ1-2; D is ambiguous. Trimming left V 2 bases short and J 3 bases short, with 16 bases between. In germline, CDR1 is MNHEY, CDR2 SMNVEV (reference sequence). The CDR3 consists of 16 residues.

Comment on this clone: In the same sample, other DNA sequences code for this CDR3. The chain couples TRBV6-1 to TRBJ1-1, with TRBD1 identical over 7 bases. The germline V gene has CDR1 MNHNS and CDR2 SASEGT. The CDR3 runs 13 residues. J was trimmed by 1 base and V by 7 bases; bases with no gene match: 3. CDR3 DNA sequence: TGTGCCAGCATTCGACAGGGGAACACTGAAGCTTTCTTT. The encoded protein is CASIRQGNTEAFF.

The chain employs TRBV4-1 and TRBJ2-7; D may match TRBD1 or TRBD2 (5 bases each). V dropped 4 bases and J dropped 0 bases, with 16 bases sitting between them. The CDR3 has 16 residues. Germline-derived CDR1 and CDR2 are MGHRA and YSYEKL. The CDR3 here is CASSLSYSGSSYEQYF. The CDR3 nucleotides read TGCGCCAGCAGCCTGAGCTATTCAGGGAGCTCCTACGAGCAGTACTTC.

The chain couples TRBV2 to TRBJ1-5; tentative D call: TRBD1 (6 bases). V lost 5 bases, J lost 4 bases, and 9 bases lay in between. There are 13 residues in the CDR3. Germline V gives CDR1 SNHLY, CDR2 FYNNEI. The CDR3 protein is CASSNRENQPQHF. Here the CDR3 DNA reads TGTGCCAGCAGTAACAGGGAAAATCAGCCCCAGCATTTT.

This clone has a single count. The chain uses TRBV5-1 and TRBJ1-3; D gene uncertain. This CDR3 is 16 amino acids long. V dropped 0 bases and J dropped 4 bases, with 14 bases sitting between them. The germline V gene encodes CDR1 SGHRS and CDR2 YFSETQ. This chain's CDR3 is CASSLAGSRHGNTIYF. The CDR3 DNA reads as TGCGCCAGCAGCTTGGCCGGCAGTCGTCACGGAAACACCATATATTTT.

In this sample, this clone turned up a few times. The gene calls are TRBV15 and TRBJ1-5, with D uncertain. Germline loops: CDR1 LNHNV, CDR2 YYDKDF (reference sequence). The V end lost 5 bases, the J end lost 1 base, and 15 bases lay between the germline ends. This CDR3 has 16 residues. This CDR3 reads CATSRTAGGSNQPQHF. The CDR3 DNA sequence: TGTGCCACCAGCCGAACAGCAGGAGGGAGCAATCAGCCCCAGCATTTT.

This chain connects TRBV10-3 to TRBJ1-4, with unresolved D. CDR3 length equals 17 residues. Germline CDR1 reads ENHRY; CDR2 reads SYGVKD. V was shortened by 6 bases and J by 6 bases, with 23 bases between the two germline ends. In DNA form, the CDR3 reads TGTGCCATCAGCGCCGTGGCAGCCCTACGTGTTGATGAAAAACTGTTTTTT. This codes for CAISAVAALRVDEKLFF.

The gene calls are TRBV30 and TRBJ1-1, with a possible D match to TRBD1 (5 bases). Trimming stripped 2 bases from V and 5 bases from J, with 9 bases between. This CDR3 comprises 12 residues. Germline CDR1 GTSNPN, CDR2 SVGIG (reference sequence). CDR3 sequence: CAWSRDGTEAFF. DNA for the CDR3: TGTGCCTGGAGTAGGGACGGGACTGAAGCTTTCTTT.

This chain joins TRBV30 and TRBJ2-7; D gene unclear. CDR1 is GTSNPN, CDR2 SVGIG, per germline (reference sequence). The CDR3 spans 13 residues. Trimming cost V 5 bases and J 2 bases, with 13 bases left between them. CDR3 nucleotide sequence: TGTGCCTGGGGACCCGTTTGGGCCTACGAGCAGTACTTC. It translates to CAWGPVWAYEQYF.

This clone was counted only a few times. The chain recombines TRBV11-2 with TRBJ2-5; 8 bases align to TRBD1. Germline CDR1 reads SGHAT; CDR2 reads FQNNGV. The CDR3 is 15 amino acids. The junction had 5 bases not matched to a gene; V was cut back by 3 bases and J by 2 bases. The CDR3 loop is CASSFSQGAQETQYF. The CDR3 DNA reads as TGTGCCAGCAGCTTCTCGCAGGGGGCACAAGAGACCCAGTACTTC.

V and J are TRBV9 and TRBJ2-2; TRBD1 matches at 7 bases. Germline V gene lookup returns CDR1 SGDLS and CDR2 YYNGEE. V shed 1 base and J 0 bases; nucleotides not matched to a gene: 3. There are 16 residues in the CDR3. The DNA of the CDR3 is TGTGCCAGCAGCGTACTGGGACAGACGAACACCGGGGAGCTGTTTTTT. This sequence encodes CASSVLGQTNTGELFF.

The chain joins TRBV4-1 to TRBJ2-2; D is perhaps TRBD1 (6 bases). CDR1 is MGHRA and CDR2 is YSYEKL in the germline V gene. The CDR3 is 16 amino acids. With 1 base removed from V and 1 base from J, the gap between germline ends came to 10 bases. CDR3 region: CASSQALGGNTGELFF. CDR3 in DNA: TGCGCCAGCAGCCAAGCCCTAGGGGGGAACACCGGGGAGCTGTTTTTT.

The chain carries TRBV19 and TRBJ2-3; 11 bases align to TRBD2. With 5 bases clipped from V and 3 bases from J, the junction kept 13 bases outside the gene matches. Germline CDR1 is LNHDA and CDR2 is SQIVND (reference sequence). The CDR3 covers 18 residues. CDR3 residues: CASSLMTSGKGRTDTQYF. The CDR3 DNA follows: TGTGCCAGTAGTTTGATGACTAGCGGGAAAGGGAGGACAGATACGCAGTATTTT.

The chain carries TRBV5-6 and TRBJ2-1, with 7 bases that match TRBD2. This CDR3 is 16 amino acids long. The V segment lost 2 bases and the J segment 0 bases; nucleotides outside the gene matches: 5. Germline V gene sequence: CDR1 SGHDT, CDR2 YYEEEE. In DNA, the CDR3 is TGTGCCAGCAGCTTATGGTGGGGGGGCTCCTACAATGAGCAGTTCTTC. Protein sequence: CASSLWWGGSYNEQFF.

The chain joins TRBV5-1 to TRBJ2-5, with D perhaps matching TRBD1 (6 bases). Trimming left V 4 bases short and J 1 base short, with 14 bases between. CDR1 SGHRS and CDR2 YFSETQ come from the germline V gene. There are 15 residues in the CDR3. The CDR3 loop reads CASSRGQVSQETQYF. The CDR3, as DNA: TGCGCCAGCAGCAGGGGACAAGTAAGCCAAGAGACCCAGTACTTC.

The rearrangement uses TRBV5-6 and TRBJ2-5; D perhaps matches TRBD2 (5 bases). Looked up from germline, CDR1 is SGHDT and CDR2 is YYEEEE. This CDR3 comprises 16 residues. Trimming took 4 bases from V and 2 from J, leaving 18 bases between them. CDR3 in amino acids: CASSPDVPGKQETQYF. CDR3 DNA: TGTGCCAGCAGCCCCGACGTACCGGGAAAACAAGAGACCCAGTACTTC.